This T cell receptor beta chain was identified during a study of blood T cell repertoires in COVID-19. Study at large: The United States, Italy and Spain provided the acute and convalescent COVID-19 samples. T cells, B-cell-depleted T cells, or PBMCs provided the cDNA or gDNA that served as material.

V was pared by 0 bases and J by 2 bases, with 3 bases of the junction left unmatched. The CDR3 contains 16 residues. The germline V gene has CDR1 MNHEY and CDR2 SVGEGT. Profiled with immunoSEQ multiplex PCR; TCRdb holds only in-frame clones, not every one. The sample contains more than 200,000 clones, approximately 90% of which appear only once. Patients in Seattle were enrolled during active infection, then followed longitudinally. The chain employs TRBV6-2 or TRBV6-3 and TRBJ2-3; TRBD2 agrees at 9 bases. The sample comprised peripheral blood. The clonotype was recovered from a man aged 25-45 years with COVID-19, enrolled during active disease. The CDR3: CASSYSPSGDTDTQYF. CDR3 sequence (DNA): TGTGCCAGCAGTTACTCGCCTAGCGGGGACACAGATACGCAGTATTTT.